Presented here are 11 T cell receptor beta chains from one specimen sequenced in a study of T cells in localized non-small cell lung cancer. TCRdb's table, derived via immunoSEQ multiplex PCR, lists solely in-frame clones and lacks some. The sample yields fewer than 25,000 clones, roughly 90% seen once. Sequencing was performed on peripheral blood, taken before any cancer treatment. These TCRs come from a woman aged 35 to 75 with stage I lung adenocarcinoma.

The V call is TRBV29-1, the J call TRBJ2-4; 8 nucleotides match TRBD2. This CDR3 region has 14 residues. Losses at the gene ends were 6 bases for V and 2 bases for J; bases not matched to a gene: 6. CDR1 SQVTM and CDR2 ANQGSEA come from the germline V gene. The CDR3 region is CSVSGGGTKNIQYF. Written as DNA, the CDR3 is TGCAGCGTGAGCGGGGGCGGGACCAAAAACATTCAGTACTTC.

This chain uses TRBV5-1 with TRBJ1-1; no definite D call. Trimming took 5 bases from V and 2 from J, leaving 10 bases between them. There are 13 residues in the CDR3. From germline, CDR1 is SGHRS and CDR2 YFSETQ. This chain's CDR3 is CASRTGVNTEAFF. As DNA, the CDR3 is TGCGCCAGCAGAACCGGGGTCAACACTGAAGCTTTCTTT.

The rearrangement links TRBV4-3 to TRBJ2-7; 8 bases align to TRBD1. The V gene's germline CDR1 is LGHNA and CDR2 YSLEER. The CDR3 is made up of 13 amino acids. V was pared by 3 bases and J by 7 bases, with 5 bases of the junction left unmatched. Here the CDR3 reads CASSHRQGIEQYF. The CDR3 region has the DNA TGCGCCAGCAGCCACCGACAGGGGATAGAGCAGTACTTC.

V is TRBV5-4 and J is TRBJ2-7; possible D gene TRBD2, 6 bases. The V gene's germline CDR1 is SGHNT and CDR2 YYREEE (reference sequence). This CDR3 comprises 14 residues. The germline V and J ends were trimmed by 4 bases and 2 bases, with 13 bases remaining between them. CDR3 amino acids: CASSHGGEPYEQYF. Here the CDR3 DNA reads TGTGCCAGCAGCCACGGGGGAGAACCCTACGAGCAGTACTTC.

The V gene is TRBV9, the J gene TRBJ2-2, with 10 bases aligning to TRBD2. The CDR3 spans 17 residues. V shed 3 bases, J shed 3 bases, and the junction held 8 bases outside the gene matches. Germline CDR1 reads SGDLS; CDR2 reads YYNGEE. CDR3 sequence (DNA): TGTGCCAGCAGCGCCCGAGGACTAGCGGCGCACACCGGGGAGCTGTTTTTT. This translates into CASSARGLAAHTGELFF. Variable domain in full (rest from reference TRBV9 and TRBJ2-2): DSGVTQTPKHLITATGQRVTLRCSPRSGDLSVYWYQQSLDQGLQFLIQYYNGEERAKGNILERFSAQQFPDLHSELNLSSLELGDSALYFCASSARGLAAHTGELFFGEGSRLTVL.

The chain carries TRBV7-3 and TRBJ1-1, with TRBD1 as a possible D gene (6 bases). Germline-derived CDR1 and CDR2 are SGHTA and FQGTGA. CDR3 length: 13 residues. V was trimmed by 3 bases and J by 6 bases, leaving 11 bases between them. The CDR3 spells CASSFNRAAEAFF. The CDR3 region has the DNA TGTGCCAGCAGCTTCAACAGGGCGGCTGAAGCTTTCTTT.

This clone occurred once. Here the CDR3 reads CASSYRGFDSPLHF. The CDR3 DNA is TGTGCCAGCAGTTACAGGGGATTTGACTCACCCCTCCACTTT. This chain links TRBV6-6 with TRBJ1-6; TRBD1 might be the D (5 bases). Looked up from germline, CDR1 is MNHNY and CDR2 is SVGAGI (reference sequence). CDR3 size: 14 residues. V was shortened by 2 bases and J by 10 bases, with 12 bases between the two germline ends.

This CDR3 is CASSQDPSGGALNEQFF. The CDR3 DNA follows: TGCGCCAGCAGCCAAGACCCTAGCGGGGGGGCTCTAAATGAGCAGTTCTTC. The chain employs TRBV4-3 and TRBJ2-1, with 12 bases matching TRBD2. The germline V gene has CDR1 LGHNA and CDR2 YSLEER. Trimming at V came to 0 bases and at J to 7 bases, leaving 7 bases not matched to a gene. This CDR3 contains 17 residues.

The chain recombines TRBV7-2 with TRBJ2-1; D gene unclear. The V gene lost 1 base and the J gene lost 7 bases, with 8 bases spanning the gap. Germline lookup yields CDR1 SGHTA and CDR2 FQGNSA. The CDR3 is 13 residues long. The CDR3: CASSLGVVNEQFF. In DNA form, the CDR3 reads TGTGCCAGCAGCTTAGGAGTCGTGAATGAGCAGTTCTTC.

The V call is TRBV4-2, the J call TRBJ1-2; no clear D gene. The length of the CDR3 is 15 residues. The germline V gene has CDR1 LGHNA and CDR2 YNFKEQ. V was shortened by 4 bases and J by 2 bases, with 14 bases between the two germline ends. The CDR3 sequence: CASSPESQANYGYTF. DNA of the CDR3: TGTGCCAGCAGCCCAGAATCCCAAGCCAACTATGGCTACACCTTC.

The rearrangement links TRBV11-2 to TRBJ1-3; 7 positions match TRBD1. Trimming cost V 3 bases and J 2 bases; bases outside gene matches: 4. The germline gives CDR1 SGHAT, CDR2 FQNNGV. CDR3 length: 15 residues. Here the CDR3 DNA reads TGTGCCAGCAGCTTGGAGGGGGCGCCTGGAAACACCATATATTTT. Translated, it gives CASSLEGAPGNTIYF.